The subject of this entry is one TCR beta chain. The antigen is unknown. CDR1 and CDR2 from the germline V gene are SGHTA and FQGNSA. V shed 4 bases, J shed 2 bases, and the junction held 15 bases outside the gene matches. The CDR3 is 19 amino acids. This record belongs to a study of blood T cells in healthy people across ages. Study-wide results and caveats: TCR beta diversity per million T cells fell roughly linearly with age.

Next came a second PCR, run for about 6 to 11 cycles, which used a sample-barcoded 5' primer along with a J-beta primer mix. One entry per CDR3 protein results from TCRdb running MiXCR on the 5' RACE reads. The sample has about 1,500,000 distinct CDR3 sequences, around two fifths seen once. Source material: blood. This TCR was recovered from a woman aged 18-29 years in good health. This chain links TRBV7-2 with TRBJ1-5; 9 bases are shared with TRBD1. The CDR3 nucleotides are TGTGCCAGCAGCTCGACTTTAACAGGGGGCGCAGGGGGCAATCAGCCCCAGCATTTT. As protein: CASSSTLTGGAGGNQPQHF.